This TCR beta chain was documented in a study of Ad26.COV2.S vaccination and SARS-CoV-2 variants. Treatment noted: some 20 received Ad26.COV2.S at low or high dose, single or two shots; roughly five received placebo; per-sample allocation not given. Collection of the samples took place on day 63 after the first injection of vaccine or placebo. J gave up 2 bases and V 4 bases, and 1 base lay outside the gene matches. Germline lookup yields CDR1 MNHEY and CDR2 SVGEGT. The length of the CDR3 is 13 residues. Generated by immunoSEQ multiplex PCR, the TCRdb table keeps only in-frame clones and is missing some. This table has about 500,000 clones, 70% to 90% appearing once.

This sequence originates from a person aged 18 to 59 who received the Ad26.COV2.S COVID-19 vaccine or a placebo. The V call is TRBV6-2 or TRBV6-3, the J call TRBJ1-2, with 7 nucleotides matching TRBD1. The source material was peripheral blood, sampled in a trial of Ad26.COV2.S vaccine versus placebo. In DNA form, the CDR3 reads TGTGCCAGCAGTTTACAGGGGAACTATGGCTACACCTTC. This encodes CASSLQGNYGYTF.